This paragraph covers one TCR beta chain sequence. This sample is drawn from a study of blood T cells in healthy people across ages. Each of the donors had 9 to 10 milliliters of peripheral blood drawn into EDTA-treated Vacutainer tubes. A sample-barcoded 5' primer and a J-beta primer mix were used in a second PCR of about 7 to 12 cycles. TCRdb fed the 5' RACE reads into MiXCR, producing one record per CDR3 protein. The profile covers 600,000 or so distinct CDR3 sequences, with approximately 30% appearing a single time and around 16% taken by the ten largest. The sequenced sample was blood. This receptor was taken from a woman older than 75 in good health.

This CDR3 reads CASTSGAGANTEAFF. In DNA, the CDR3 is TGTGCCAGCACCTCAGGGGCGGGGGCGAACACTGAAGCTTTCTTT. The rearrangement uses TRBV6-1 and TRBJ1-1; possible D gene TRBD1, 6 bases. Germline assignment: CDR1 MNHNS and CDR2 SASEGT. This CDR3 has 15 residues. V was cut by 7 bases and J by 1 base, with 16 bases left in between.